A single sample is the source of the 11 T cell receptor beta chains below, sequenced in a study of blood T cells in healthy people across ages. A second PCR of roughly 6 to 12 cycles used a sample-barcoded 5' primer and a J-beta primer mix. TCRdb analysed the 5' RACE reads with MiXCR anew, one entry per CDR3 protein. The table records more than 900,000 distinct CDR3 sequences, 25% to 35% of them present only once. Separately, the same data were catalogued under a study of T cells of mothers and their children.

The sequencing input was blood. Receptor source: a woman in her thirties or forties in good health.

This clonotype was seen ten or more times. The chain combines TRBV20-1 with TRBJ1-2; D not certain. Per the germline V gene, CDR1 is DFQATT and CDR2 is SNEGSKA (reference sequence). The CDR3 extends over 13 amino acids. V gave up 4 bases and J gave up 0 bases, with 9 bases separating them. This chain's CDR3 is CSATSGTNYGYTF. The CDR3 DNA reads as TGCAGTGCTACCTCAGGAACTAACTATGGCTACACCTTC.

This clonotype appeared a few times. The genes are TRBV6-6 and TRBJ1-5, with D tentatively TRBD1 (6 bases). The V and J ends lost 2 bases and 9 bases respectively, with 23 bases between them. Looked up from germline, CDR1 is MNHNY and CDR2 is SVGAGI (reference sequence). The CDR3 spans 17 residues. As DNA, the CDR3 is TGTGCCAGCAGTTACAGCGTACAGGGTCCTTCGGTGGGGCCCCAGCATTTT. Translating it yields CASSYSVQGPSVGPQHF.

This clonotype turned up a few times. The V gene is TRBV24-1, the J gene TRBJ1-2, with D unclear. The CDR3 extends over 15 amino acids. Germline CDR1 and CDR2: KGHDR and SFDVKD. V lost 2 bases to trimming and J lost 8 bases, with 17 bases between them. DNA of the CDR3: TGTGCCACCAGTGATTCGCTGACCGGTATGGGAGGCTACACCTTC. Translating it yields CATSDSLTGMGGYTF.

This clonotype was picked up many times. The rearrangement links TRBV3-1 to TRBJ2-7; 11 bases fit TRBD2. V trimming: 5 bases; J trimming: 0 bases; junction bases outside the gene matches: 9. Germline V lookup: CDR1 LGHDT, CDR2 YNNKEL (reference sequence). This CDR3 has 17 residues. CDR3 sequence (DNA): TGTGCCAGCAGCTTGCGCCTAGCGGGGGGACACTCCTACGAGCAGTACTTC. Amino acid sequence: CASSLRLAGGHSYEQYF.

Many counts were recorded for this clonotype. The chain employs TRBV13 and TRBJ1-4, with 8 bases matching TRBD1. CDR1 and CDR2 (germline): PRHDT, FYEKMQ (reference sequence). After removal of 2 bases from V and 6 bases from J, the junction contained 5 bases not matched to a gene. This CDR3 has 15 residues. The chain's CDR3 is CASSLYAGGDEKLFF. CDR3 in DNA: TGTGCCAGCAGCTTATATGCAGGGGGCGATGAAAAACTGTTTTTT. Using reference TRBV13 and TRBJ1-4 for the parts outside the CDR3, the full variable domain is AAGVIQSPRHLIKEKRETATLKCYPIPRHDTVYWYQQGPGQDPQFLISFYEKMQSDKGSIPDRFSAQQFSDYHSELNMSSLELGDSALYFCASSLYAGGDEKLFFGSGTQLSVL.

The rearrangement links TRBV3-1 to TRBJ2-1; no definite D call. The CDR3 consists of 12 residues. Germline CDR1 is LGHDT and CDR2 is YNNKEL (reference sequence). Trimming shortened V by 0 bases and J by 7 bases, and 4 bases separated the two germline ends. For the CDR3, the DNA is TGTGCCAGCAGCCAAGATGTGAATGAGCAGTTCTTC. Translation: CASSQDVNEQFF.

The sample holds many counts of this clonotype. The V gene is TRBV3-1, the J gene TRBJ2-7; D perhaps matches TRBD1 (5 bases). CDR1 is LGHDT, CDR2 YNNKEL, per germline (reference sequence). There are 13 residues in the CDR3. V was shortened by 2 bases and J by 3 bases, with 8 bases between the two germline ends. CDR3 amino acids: CASSQFQGYEQYF. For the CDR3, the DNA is TGTGCCAGCAGCCAATTTCAGGGCTACGAGCAGTACTTC.

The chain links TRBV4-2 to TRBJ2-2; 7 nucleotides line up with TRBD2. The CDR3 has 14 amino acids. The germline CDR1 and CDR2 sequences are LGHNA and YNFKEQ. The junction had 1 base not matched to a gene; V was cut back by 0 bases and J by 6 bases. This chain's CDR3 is CASSQEAGAGELFF. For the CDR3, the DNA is TGTGCCAGCAGCCAAGAGGCGGGGGCCGGGGAGCTGTTTTTT.

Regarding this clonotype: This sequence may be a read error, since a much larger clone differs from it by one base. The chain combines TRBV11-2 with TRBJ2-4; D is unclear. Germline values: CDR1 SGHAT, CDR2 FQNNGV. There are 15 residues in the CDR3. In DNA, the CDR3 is TGTGCCAGCAGCTCAAATACTACAGCCAACAACATTCAGTACTTC. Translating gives CASSSNTTANNIQYF. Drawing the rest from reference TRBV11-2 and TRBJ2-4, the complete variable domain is EAGVAQSPRYKIIEKRQSVAFWCNPISGHATLYWYQQILGQGPKLLIQFQNNGVVDDSQLPKDRFSAERLKGVDSTLKIQPAKLEDSAVYLCASSSNTTANNIQYFGAGTRLSVL.

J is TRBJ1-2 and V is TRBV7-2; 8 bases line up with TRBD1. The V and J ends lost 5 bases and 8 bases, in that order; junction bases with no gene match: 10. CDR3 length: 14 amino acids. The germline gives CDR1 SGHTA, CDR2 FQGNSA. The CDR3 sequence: CASSPISQGEGYTF. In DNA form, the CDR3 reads TGTGCCAGCAGCCCCATCTCACAGGGGGAAGGCTACACCTTC.

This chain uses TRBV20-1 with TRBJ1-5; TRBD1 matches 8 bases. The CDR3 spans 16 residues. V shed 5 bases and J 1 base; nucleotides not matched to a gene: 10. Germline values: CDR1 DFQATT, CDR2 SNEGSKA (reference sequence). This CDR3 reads CSAGTGYSGSNQPQHF. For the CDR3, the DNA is TGCAGTGCTGGGACAGGATATTCGGGGAGCAATCAGCCCCAGCATTTT.